This T cell receptor (beta chain) appears in the sequencing data of a study of T-cell reconstitution after alpha-beta-depleted transplantation in children. The V gene lost 0 bases and the J gene lost 4 bases, with 7 bases spanning the gap. Germline CDR1 is LGHDT and CDR2 is YNNKEL (reference sequence). The CDR3 has 15 amino acids. Notes on the study in general: Newly made T cells mostly supplied T-cell counts and diversity one year after transplant. Surviving recipient T cells and thymic progenitors underlay high day-60 TCRbeta diversity in some patients. Several hundred expanded graft clones reportedly gave rise to the alpha-beta T cells present about two months after transplant.

This clonotype was seen repeatedly, ten times or more. Its specificity is not known. Preparation of the TCRbeta library involved a method that used unique molecular identifiers. TCRdb reprocessed the PCR reads with MiXCR, giving one entry per CDR3 protein. The sample has roughly 240,000 distinct CDR3 sequences; 6.5% to 9% are singletons. The specimen was PBMCs, mostly from graft donor cells, collected 180 days after TCRalphabeta/CD19-depleted stem cell transplant. The rearrangement uses TRBV3-1 and TRBJ2-6, with D hard to call. This TCR was sampled from a male patient younger than 18 who had a stem cell transplant for acute lymphoblastic leukemia, so the T cells may come from the graft donor. The CDR3 nucleotides are TGTGCCAGCAGCCAAGAGGGGTTAGGGGCCAACGTCCTGACTTTC. Amino acid sequence: CASSQEGLGANVLTF.